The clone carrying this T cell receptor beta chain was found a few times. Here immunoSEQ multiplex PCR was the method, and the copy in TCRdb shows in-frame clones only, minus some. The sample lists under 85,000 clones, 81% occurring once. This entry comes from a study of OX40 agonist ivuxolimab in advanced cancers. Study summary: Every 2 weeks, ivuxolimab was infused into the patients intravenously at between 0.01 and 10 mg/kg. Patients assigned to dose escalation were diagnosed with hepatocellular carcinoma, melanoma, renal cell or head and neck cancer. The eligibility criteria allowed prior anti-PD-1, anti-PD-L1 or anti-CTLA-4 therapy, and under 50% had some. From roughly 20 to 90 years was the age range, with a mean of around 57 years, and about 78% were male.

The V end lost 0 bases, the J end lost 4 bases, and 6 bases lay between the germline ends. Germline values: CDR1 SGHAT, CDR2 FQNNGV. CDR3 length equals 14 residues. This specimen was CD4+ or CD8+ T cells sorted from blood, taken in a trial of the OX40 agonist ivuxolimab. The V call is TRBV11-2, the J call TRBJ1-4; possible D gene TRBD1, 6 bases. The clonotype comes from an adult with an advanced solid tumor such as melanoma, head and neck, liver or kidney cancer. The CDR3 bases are TGTGCCAGCAGCTTAGAAGGGGGTAATGAAAAACTGTTTTTT. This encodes CASSLEGGNEKLFF.